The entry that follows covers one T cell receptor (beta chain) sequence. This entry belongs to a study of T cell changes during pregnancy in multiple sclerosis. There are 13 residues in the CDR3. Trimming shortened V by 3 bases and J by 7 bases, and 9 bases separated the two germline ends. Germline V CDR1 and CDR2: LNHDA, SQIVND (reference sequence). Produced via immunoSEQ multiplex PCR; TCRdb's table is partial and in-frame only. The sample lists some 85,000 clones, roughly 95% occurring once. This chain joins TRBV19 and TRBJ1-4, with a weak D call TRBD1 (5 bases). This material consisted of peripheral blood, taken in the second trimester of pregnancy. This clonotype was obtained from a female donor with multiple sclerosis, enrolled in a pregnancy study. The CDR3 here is CASSIFTGEKLFF. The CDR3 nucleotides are TGTGCCAGTAGTATTTTTACAGGTGAAAAACTGTTTTTT.